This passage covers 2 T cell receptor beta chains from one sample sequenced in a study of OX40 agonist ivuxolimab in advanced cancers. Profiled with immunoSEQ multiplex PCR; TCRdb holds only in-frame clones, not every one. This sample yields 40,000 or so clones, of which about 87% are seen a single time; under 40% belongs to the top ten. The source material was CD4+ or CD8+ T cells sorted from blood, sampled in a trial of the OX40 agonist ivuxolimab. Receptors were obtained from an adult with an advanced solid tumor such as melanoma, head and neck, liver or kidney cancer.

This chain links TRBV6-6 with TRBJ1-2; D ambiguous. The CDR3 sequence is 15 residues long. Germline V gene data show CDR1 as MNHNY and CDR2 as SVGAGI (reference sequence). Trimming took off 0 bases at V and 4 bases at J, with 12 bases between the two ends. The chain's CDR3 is CASSYSRSPSYGYTF. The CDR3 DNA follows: TGTGCCAGCAGTTACTCGCGCAGCCCGAGCTATGGCTACACCTTC.

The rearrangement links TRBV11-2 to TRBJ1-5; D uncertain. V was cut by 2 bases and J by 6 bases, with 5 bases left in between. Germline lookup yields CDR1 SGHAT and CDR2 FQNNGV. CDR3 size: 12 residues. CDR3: CASSLLGQPQHF. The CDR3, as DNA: TGTGCCAGCAGCTTATTGGGTCAGCCCCAGCATTTT. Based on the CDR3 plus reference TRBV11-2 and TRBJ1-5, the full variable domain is EAGVAQSPRYKIIEKRQSVAFWCNPISGHATLYWYQQILGQGPKLLIQFQNNGVVDDSQLPKDRFSAERLKGVDSTLKIQPAKLEDSAVYLCASSLLGQPQHFGDGTRLSIL.